This T cell receptor beta chain was profiled in a study of PD-L1 blockade in urothelial cancer. This sample's time point: peripheral blood 6 weeks after treatment start. Unmatched junction bases numbered 4, after V lost 4 bases and J lost 2 bases. Germline CDR1 and CDR2: SGHKS and YYEKEE (reference sequence). The CDR3 is 15 residues long. Method: immunoSEQ multiplex PCR; TCRdb's copy keeps in-frame clones and lacks some. The profile covers some 48,000 clones, with approximately 78% appearing a single time and 8.8% taken by the ten largest. Sequenced material: PBMCs, taken around atezolizumab (anti-PD-L1) treatment. This TCR was sampled from a man between 70 and 80 years old with urothelial cancer. This sequence joins TRBV5-5 and TRBJ1-3; 9 positions agree with TRBD1. CDR3 in DNA: TGTGCCAGCAGCCGGGACAGGGAGCCTGGAAACACCATATATTTT. Protein sequence: CASSRDREPGNTIYF.